These 14 T cell receptor delta chains came from one sample sequenced in a study of γδ T cells in repeated Plasmodium falciparum infection. TCRdb ran CATT on the multiplex PCR reads. The sample includes tens of thousands of delta-chain clones, roughly 1.9% of them seen just once. Vgamma9/Vdelta2+ and Vdelta2-negative gammadelta T cells were flow-sorted from PBMC for bulk sequencing. The sequenced sample was gamma-delta T cells from blood. All receptors come from a pool of human donors (malaria-infected and uninfected, not separated).

This clone has at least ten counts. Translating this DNA gives a protein that differs at residue 3 from the TCRdb one, which belongs to a much larger clone; a read error is likely, and the protein shown is this translation. The rearrangement uses TRDV2 and TRDJ1, with a tentative D call TRDD3 (6 bases). TCRdb gives no J gene; it was assigned here by matching the DNA to germline. In germline, CDR1 is GEAIGNYY, CDR2 EKD. This CDR3 comprises 18 residues. CDR3 nucleotide sequence: TGTGCCCGTGACACCCAGGCGTGTAACGGGGGAGACACCGATAAACTCATCTTT. Its translation: CARDTQACNGGDTDKLIF.

Notes on this clone: Translating this DNA gives a protein that differs at residue 14 from the TCRdb one, which belongs to a much larger clone; a read error is likely, and the protein shown is this translation. This chain uses TRDV2 with TRDJ1, with 12 bases matching TRDD3. The J gene was missing in TCRdb and was found by matching the end of the DNA to germline. Germline trimming cut 5 bases from V and 5 bases from J; bases unmatched to any gene: 23. CDR1 GEAIGNYY and CDR2 EKD come from the germline V gene. CDR3 length: 20 amino acids. The CDR3, as DNA: TGTGCCTGTGGAGGGGGTCTGTACTGGGGGATACAAGGTCTGGCTGATAAACTCATCTTT. Its protein is CACGGGLYWGIQGLADKLIF.

Of note for this clone: The protein held in TCRdb is that of a much larger clone and does not match this DNA's translation at residue 12, likely because of a read error; the protein shown is translated from the DNA. This chain links TRDV3 with TRDJ1; TRDD3 aligns across 10 bases. Because TCRdb records no J gene, it was assigned here through a match of the DNA to germline. In germline, CDR1 is TVYSNPD, CDR2 GDNSRS (reference sequence). The CDR3 contains 16 residues. The chain's CDR3 is CASNRGIRVKTGKLIF. The CDR3 nucleotides are TGTGCCTCCAATCGGGGGATACGCGTTAAGACCGGTAAACTCATCTTT. The whole variable domain, filled in from reference TRDV3 and TRDJ1, reads CDKVTQSSPDQTVASGSEVVLLCTYDTVYSNPDLFWYRIRPDYSFQFVFYGDNSRSEGADFTQGRFSVKHILTQKAFHLVISPVRTEDSATYYCASNRGIRVKTGKLIFGKGTRVTVEP.

This clone was seen repeatedly, ten times or more. TCRdb records a much larger clone's protein for this DNA, with a difference at residue 6 that likely arises from a read error; the protein given is the translation of the DNA. The chain combines TRDV3 with TRDJ1; TRDD3 matches 8 bases. Here the J gene was assigned by germline matching of the DNA, as TCRdb has none. The CDR3 spans 23 residues. The V and J ends lost 4 bases and 0 bases, in that order; junction bases with no gene match: 34. Germline V gene lookup returns CDR1 TVYSNPD and CDR2 GDNSRS (reference sequence). CDR3 in amino acids: CASLSAGGQTAKVGVRYTDKLIF. The CDR3 DNA reads TGTGCCTCCCTCAGTGCTGGGGGACAGACGGCGAAAGTGGGGGTGAGATACACCGATAAACTCATCTTT.

This clone was counted many times. TCRdb records a much larger clone's protein for this DNA, with a difference at residue 15 that likely arises from a read error; the protein given is the translation of the DNA. This chain uses TRDV2 with TRDJ1; 13 nucleotides agree with TRDD3. Unmatched junction bases numbered 15, after V lost 0 bases and J lost 3 bases. Germline CDR1 GEAIGNYY, CDR2 EKD. The length of the CDR3 is 20 residues. Here the CDR3 reads CACDTLQLGDTDSYADKLIF. The DNA of the CDR3 is TGTGCCTGTGACACCCTCCAACTGGGGGATACGGATTCGTACGCCGATAAACTCATCTTT.

Points on this clone: A far larger clone is one base from this, pointing to a likely read error. This sample also contains other DNA sequences that code for the same CDR3. There is no J gene call, but TRAV38-2/DV8 is given as the V gene; the table's TRDD3 call for D was not verified on the DNA. Germline CDR1 is TSESDYY and CDR2 is QEAYKQQN. The CDR3 is 20 residues long. CDR3 nucleotide sequence: TGTGCTTACGGAGGGAGCCTTCCTATGGCCATGAACTGGGGGATACGAAGGCTTATCTTT. It specifies CAYGGSLPMAMNWGIRRLIF.

This clone was counted a few times. The mismatch at residue 5 between this DNA's translation and the TCRdb protein of a much larger clone likely reflects a read error; the protein shown is translated from the DNA. The chain joins TRDV1 to TRDJ1; 10 bases map to TRDD3. TCRdb offers no J gene call, so here the DNA was matched to germline to obtain one. The CDR3 is 27 amino acids. In germline, CDR1 is TSWWSYY, CDR2 QGS. V dropped 4 bases and J dropped 0; count of bases not matched to a gene: 38. The CDR3 sequence: CALGGLSCVRHFRGLLGDPRYTDKLIF. In DNA form, the CDR3 reads TGTGCTCTTGGGGGACTCTCCTGTGTGCGACACTTTCGGGGACTACTGGGGGATCCGCGGTACACCGATAAACTCATCTTT.

On this clone itself: A far more abundant clone sits one base away, making this likely a read error. Other nucleotide sequences in the sample specify the same CDR3. The V call is TRDV1, the J call TRDJ1; 12 bases match TRDD3. No J segment appears in TCRdb, so it was assigned here by matching the sequence to germline. The CDR3 spans 23 residues. In germline, CDR1 is TSWWSYY, CDR2 QGS. The CDR3: CALGEGTYLYWGILIPNTDKLIF. The CDR3 bases are TGCGCTCTTGGGGAAGGAACCTACCTCTACTGGGGGATACTAATACCGAACACCGATAAACTCATCTTT.

Concerning this clone itself: TCRdb pairs this DNA with a much larger clone's protein that differs at residue 10, likely a read error; the protein shown was translated from the DNA. The chain couples TRDV2 to TRDJ1, with 11 nucleotides matching TRDD3. TCRdb does not report a J gene; here it was assigned by matching the DNA to germline references. Unmatched junction bases numbered 26, after V lost 0 bases and J lost 0 bases. The CDR3 loop spans 24 amino acids. The V gene's germline CDR1 is GEAIGNYY and CDR2 EKD. The CDR3 here is CACDTVIPYADWGIGTNYTDKLIF. The CDR3 coding sequence is TGTGCCTGTGACACCGTTATCCCTTACGCAGACTGGGGGATAGGAACGAATTACACCGATAAACTCATCTTT.

This clone has more than one count but fewer than ten. A far larger clone is one base from this, pointing to a likely read error. The sample contains more than one DNA sequence encoding this CDR3. The V gene is TRDV1, but the J gene lacks a call; the table's D call, TRDD3, was not checked against the DNA. The length of the CDR3 is 26 residues. From germline, CDR1 is TSWWSYY and CDR2 QGS. In DNA, the CDR3 is TGTGCTCTTGGGGAATCACGGCCTTCCTTATCCGACTGGGGGACTCCTTTTTACATTTTGACCGATAAGCTCATCTTT. Amino acid sequence: CALGESRPSLSDWGTPFYILTDKLIF.

To note about this clone: TCRdb's listed protein matches a much larger clone and diverges from this DNA's translation at residue 3, likely through a read error; the protein shown comes from the DNA. No call exists for the J gene, whereas the V gene is TRDV1; the table's D call, TRDD3, has no DNA check behind it. The germline CDR1 and CDR2 sequences are TSWWSYY and QGS. The CDR3 runs 20 residues. In nucleotides, the CDR3 is TGTGCTATTGGGGACCTAAGTAGGGGGCGTTTATGGACTGGGGGATGTAGGCTCATCTTT. Its translation is CAIGDLSRGRLWTGGCRLIF.

This clone was recorded many times. A far larger clone lies a single base away; this is likely a read error. In the same sample, other DNA sequences code for this CDR3. V is TRDV2 and J is TRDJ1, with D unclear. Germline V gene lookup returns CDR1 GEAIGNYY and CDR2 EKD. The CDR3 has 17 residues. Deletions cut 0 bases from V and 0 bases from J, with 16 bases between. CDR3 in DNA: TGTGCCTGTGACACCGTCGATAAGGGTACACACACCGATAAACTCATCTTT. Its translation: CACDTVDKGTHTDKLIF.

This clone was counted at least ten times. This probably arose from a read error, given a far larger clone one base away. Within the sample, other DNA sequences also encode this same CDR3. The chain combines TRDV1 with TRDJ1, with D possibly matching TRDD3 (6 bases). The J gene was not available in TCRdb and was assigned here by matching the DNA to germline segments. V gave up 1 base and J gave up 1 base, with 25 bases separating them. Germline CDR1 and CDR2: TSWWSYY and QGS. This CDR3 region has 20 residues. Written as DNA, the CDR3 is TGTGCTCTTGGGGAACCCTCCCCCCCCTACTGGGCCCCCGGCACCGATAAACTCATCTTT. Residues: CALGEPSPPYWAPGTDKLIF.

As for this clone: TCRdb's listed protein matches a much larger clone and diverges from this DNA's translation at residue 11, likely through a read error; the protein shown comes from the DNA. The chain employs TRDV1 and TRDJ1, with D uncertain. No J gene was available from TCRdb, and it was assigned here by a germline match of the DNA. The V end lost 5 bases, the J end lost 0 bases, and 31 bases lay between the germline ends. This CDR3 region has 21 residues. The germline V gene encodes CDR1 TSWWSYY and CDR2 QGS. The CDR3 loop is CALGKVLLWWEIPFYTDKLIF. The CDR3, as DNA: TGTGCTCTTGGGAAGGTTCTACTTTGGTGGGAGATCCCTTTCTACACCGATAAACTCATCTTT.